These 13 T cell receptor beta chains share one sample of origin, sequenced in a study of neurological immune-mediated disorders (dated by TCRdb to between 2018 and 2020). Receptor libraries were prepared by 5' RACE. The listed sequencing device is Illumina HiSeq 2500. The public sequencing data were trimmed at Q25 with fastp and processed into clonotypes with MiXCR by TCRdb, which kept only in-frame beta chains. Records with the same CDR3 protein are collapsed into one entry carrying the most frequent genes and DNA. Here the sample has roughly 80,000 distinct CDR3 sequences; more than 5% occur a single time. Of the sample, 7.9% is held by the ten largest clones. This specimen's time point label, interpreted: longitudinal time-point 2. The specimen sequenced was PBMCs. The source of these receptors is a woman aged 55 to 70 with multiple sclerosis.

This clonotype has at least ten counts. This chain uses TRBV27 with TRBJ1-5; D is uncertain. V shed 6 bases and J shed 2 bases, with 11 bases lying between them. The germline CDR1 and CDR2 sequences are MNHEY and SMNVEV (reference sequence). The CDR3 consists of 14 residues. CDR3 region: CASSRIEGNQPQHF. For the CDR3, the DNA is TGTGCCAGCAGCCGAATTGAGGGCAATCAGCCCCAGCATTTT.

The sample holds many counts of this clonotype. The V and J genes are TRBV7-2 and TRBJ2-7, with TRBD1 matching over 11 bases. The V gene's germline CDR1 is SGHTA and CDR2 FQGNSA. Trimming at V came to 0 bases and at J to 5 bases, leaving 6 bases not matched to a gene. CDR3 length: 16 residues. The CDR3 is CASSLAGTGGNHEQYF. In nucleotides, the CDR3 is TGTGCCAGCAGCTTAGCCGGGACAGGGGGAAACCACGAGCAGTACTTC.

This clonotype was counted many times. The gene calls are TRBV20-1 and TRBJ1-1; TRBD1 is a possible D gene (6 bases). The CDR3 is 16 residues long. Between the trimmed V and J ends, which lost 1 base and 1 base, there was a span of 16 bases. CDR1 and CDR2 from the germline V gene are DFQATT and SNEGSKA (reference sequence). The CDR3 protein is CSARGGQGRKNTEAFF. In DNA form, the CDR3 reads TGCAGTGCTAGAGGGGGGCAGGGGCGGAAGAACACTGAAGCTTTCTTT.

This clonotype was observed at least ten times. This chain joins TRBV20-1 and TRBJ1-2; D remains unclear. V shed 7 bases and J shed 2 bases, with 14 bases lying between them. From germline, CDR1 is DFQATT and CDR2 SNEGSKA (reference sequence). The CDR3 covers 13 residues. The CDR3 protein is CSVSSGRNYGYTF. For the CDR3, the DNA is TGCAGTGTTTCCTCCGGCAGGAACTATGGCTACACCTTC.

At least ten counts were recorded for this clonotype. The gene calls are TRBV20-1 and TRBJ1-2, with D possibly being TRBD1 (5 bases). Trimming took off 3 bases at V and 7 bases at J, with 21 bases between the two ends. CDR1 DFQATT and CDR2 SNEGSKA come from the germline V gene (reference sequence). The CDR3 has 15 residues. The CDR3 protein is CSASSPRDPGSGYTF. CDR3 coding DNA: TGCAGTGCTAGTTCTCCCCGGGACCCTGGAAGTGGCTACACCTTC.

This clonotype was recorded many times. J is TRBJ1-3 and V is TRBV3-1; a weak D match, TRBD1 (6 bases). The germline V and J ends were trimmed by 6 bases and 2 bases, with 17 bases remaining between them. Germline V gene data show CDR1 as LGHDT and CDR2 as YNNKEL (reference sequence). There are 16 residues in the CDR3. CDR3 DNA sequence: TGTGCCAGCAGTCACAGGGACCGGGGAGCTGGAAACACCATATATTTT. Its protein is CASSHRDRGAGNTIYF.

This clonotype appeared many times. This rearrangement joins TRBV6-5 to TRBJ2-1, with D perhaps TRBD1 (6 bases). V was cut by 4 bases and J by 11 bases, with 12 bases left in between. The germline gives CDR1 MNHEY, CDR2 SVGAGI. The CDR3 spans 12 residues. Here the CDR3 reads CASSFWGRQQFF. In DNA, the CDR3 is TGTGCCAGCAGTTTCTGGGGGCGGCAGCAGTTCTTC.

With respect to this clonotype: This may be a read error, as it is one base from a much larger clone. The genes are TRBV21-1 and TRBJ2-7; no check of the table's D call, TRBD1, against the DNA was made. TRBV21-1 corresponds to a pseudogene. This CDR3 is 11 amino acids long. This CDR3 is CASSKDRVKYF. DNA for the CDR3: TGTGCCAGCAGCAAAGACCGGGTAAAGTACTTC.

This clonotype was recorded at least ten times. The gene calls are TRBV7-6 and TRBJ2-7; either TRBD1 or TRBD2 may fit D (5 bases each). Germline V gives CDR1 SGHVS, CDR2 FNYEAQ. Trimming removed 5 bases from V and 3 bases from J, with 14 bases in between. The CDR3 totals 14 residues. CDR3 sequence: CASSPRAGGYEQYF. CDR3 nucleotide sequence: TGTGCCAGCAGCCCCAGGGCGGGTGGCTACGAGCAGTACTTC.

This clonotype turned up a few times. A read error is possible here, since a much larger clone lies one base away. V usage is TRBV7-9 and J usage is TRBJ2-7, with 8 bases lining up with TRBD2. V trimming: 5 bases; J trimming: 4 bases; junction bases outside the gene matches: 10. The CDR3 is 15 amino acids. The germline gives CDR1 SEHNR, CDR2 FQNEAQ (reference sequence). CDR3 coding DNA: TGTGCCAGCAGCCCCCCGGGGGGGGTCACATACGAGCAGTACTTC. Its protein is CASSPPGGVTYEQYF.

This clonotype appeared many times. This chain uses TRBV6-5 with TRBJ1-1; possible D gene TRBD1, 5 bases. With 6 bases removed from V and 7 bases from J, the gap between germline ends came to 18 bases. The CDR3 has 14 residues. Germline V gives CDR1 MNHEY, CDR2 SVGAGI. CDR3 loop: CASSPQGGNFEAFF. The CDR3 DNA sequence: TGTGCCAGCAGCCCCCAGGGAGGGAATTTTGAAGCTTTCTTT.

This clonotype showed up many times. The chain joins TRBV7-2 to TRBJ2-7; D may be TRBD2 (7 bases). Germline CDR1 SGHTA, CDR2 FQGNSA. The germline V and J ends were trimmed by 2 bases and 6 bases, with 11 bases remaining between them. This CDR3 comprises 13 residues. DNA of the CDR3: TGTGCCAGCAGCTTATGGGGGGGCAGCGAGCAGTACTTC. Amino acid sequence: CASSLWGGSEQYF.

This clonotype was seen at least ten times. This chain joins TRBV5-4 and TRBJ2-7; D is possibly TRBD1 or TRBD2 (5 bases each). The V end lost 4 bases, the J end lost 0 bases, and 14 bases lay between the germline ends. The germline V gene encodes CDR1 SGHNT and CDR2 YYREEE (reference sequence). The CDR3 has 15 amino acids. Written as DNA, the CDR3 is TGTGCCAGCAGCGAGCCGGGACCTAGCTCCTACGAGCAGTACTTC. Amino acids: CASSEPGPSSYEQYF.